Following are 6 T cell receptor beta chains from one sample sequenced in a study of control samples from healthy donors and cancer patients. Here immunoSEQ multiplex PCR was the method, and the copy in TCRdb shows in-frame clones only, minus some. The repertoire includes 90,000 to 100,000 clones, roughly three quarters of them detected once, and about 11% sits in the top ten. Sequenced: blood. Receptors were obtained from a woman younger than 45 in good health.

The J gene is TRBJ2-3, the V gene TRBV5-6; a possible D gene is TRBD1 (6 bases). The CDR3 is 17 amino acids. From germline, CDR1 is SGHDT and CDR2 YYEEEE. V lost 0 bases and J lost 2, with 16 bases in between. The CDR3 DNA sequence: TGTGCCAGCAGCTTGGAGATGGTTGGGGGCTTCACAGATACGCAGTATTTT. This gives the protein CASSLEMVGGFTDTQYF. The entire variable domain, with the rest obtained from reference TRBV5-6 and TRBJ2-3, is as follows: DAGVTQSPTHLIKTRGQQVTLRCSPKSGHDTVSWYQQALGQGPQFIFQYYEEEERQRGNFPDRFSGHQFPNYSSELNVNALLLGDSALYLCASSLEMVGGFTDTQYFGPGTRLTVL.

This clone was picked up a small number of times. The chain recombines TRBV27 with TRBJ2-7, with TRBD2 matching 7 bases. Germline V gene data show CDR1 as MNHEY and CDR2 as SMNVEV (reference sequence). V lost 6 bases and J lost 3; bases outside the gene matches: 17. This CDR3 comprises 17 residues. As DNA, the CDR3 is TGTGCCAGCAGCTTACGGCGGGAGAGGACTAGACACTACGAGCAGTACTTC. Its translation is CASSLRRERTRHYEQYF.

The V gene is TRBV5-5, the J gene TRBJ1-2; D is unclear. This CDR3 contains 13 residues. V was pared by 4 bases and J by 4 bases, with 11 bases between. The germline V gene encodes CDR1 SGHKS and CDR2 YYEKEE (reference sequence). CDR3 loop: CASSPREAYGYTF. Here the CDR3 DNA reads TGTGCCAGCAGCCCGAGAGAAGCCTATGGCTACACCTTC.

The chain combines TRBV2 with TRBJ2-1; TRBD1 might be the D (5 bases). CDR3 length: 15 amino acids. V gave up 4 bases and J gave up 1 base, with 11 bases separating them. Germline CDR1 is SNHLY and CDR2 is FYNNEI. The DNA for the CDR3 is TGTGCCAGCAGTGGGGGCCTCGCTTCCTACAATGAGCAGTTCTTC. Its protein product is CASSGGLASYNEQFF.

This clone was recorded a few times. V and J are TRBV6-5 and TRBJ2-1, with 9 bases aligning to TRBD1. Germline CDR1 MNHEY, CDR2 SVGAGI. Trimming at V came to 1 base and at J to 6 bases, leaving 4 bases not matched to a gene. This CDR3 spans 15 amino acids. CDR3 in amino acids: CASSYYRDRVNEQFF. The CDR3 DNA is TGTGCCAGCAGTTACTACCGGGACAGGGTCAATGAGCAGTTCTTC.

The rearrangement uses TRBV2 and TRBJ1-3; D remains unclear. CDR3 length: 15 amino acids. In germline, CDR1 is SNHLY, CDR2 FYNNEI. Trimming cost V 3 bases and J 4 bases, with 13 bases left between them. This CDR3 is CASSETSVAGNTIYF. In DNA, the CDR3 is TGTGCCAGCAGTGAGACGTCGGTGGCGGGAAACACCATATATTTT.